The T cell receptor (beta chain) described here comes from a study of T cells in Graves' hyperthyroidism and ophthalmopathy (dated by TCRdb to the late 2010s). With respect to the entire study: Peripheral blood samples were taken at the time of initial diagnosis, prior to any treatment. TCR V-J signatures able to tell the groups apart were searched for in a discovery cohort of 95 to 100 patients, of whom fewer than 45 had Graves' ophthalmopathy and 55 to 65 had stable Graves' hyperthyroidism. An independent validation cohort of around 19 hyperthyroidism patients and about 16 patients who later progressed to ophthalmopathy tested prospective prediction of ophthalmopathy. The roughly 99 discovery patients were divided at random into training and test sets in a 7:3 ratio. Thyroid tissue and blood T-cell repertoires from about 6 Graves' hyperthyroidism patients were also compared in the study. Following sampling, methimazole starting at 30 mg daily was given to hyperthyroidism patients, and high-dose intravenous methylprednisolone was given to ophthalmopathy patients. TCR Vbeta CDR3 sequencing of approximately 140 peripheral blood samples (approximately 44 ophthalmopathy, under 80 hyperthyroidism and approximately 17 progressor patients) is reported in the paper.

This clonotype appeared many times. Its recognized antigen is unknown. The record has no base qualities; no much larger clone is one base away. Per the germline V gene (reference sequence), SGHKS is the CDR1 and YYEKEE is the CDR2. The CDR3 starts with the cysteine, ends with the phenylalanine, and has 16 residues. The kept DNA is CDR3 alone, 48 bases in frame from the first base. V drops 0 bases and J drops 5 bases, leaving 17 bases in between. In the ophthalmopathy patients, disease was moderately to severely active, with a Clinical Activity Score of 3 or more, a NOSPECS grade of 4 or more, and a duration of less than 3 months. The study excluded patients with uncontrolled infections, other autoimmune diseases, pregnancy or lactation. Clinical symptoms, serum thyroxine and TRAb, thyroid ultrasound, and orbital computed tomography formed the basis for the diagnoses. PBMCs were isolated from 7.5 to 10 ml of fresh peripheral blood by Ficoll-Paque density gradient centrifugation. Trizol reagent was used to extract total RNA, and RNA quality was then checked on an Agilent 2100 Bioanalyzer.

The TCR beta CDR3 regions were amplified from RNA transcripts. For the first round of RT-PCR on the TCR CDR3, the HTBI primer set was used together with the Qiagen OneStep RT-PCR kit. A second multiplex PCR round built the libraries, followed by size selection and purification. Paired-end sequencing of the libraries was performed with 100 bp reads on an Illumina HiSeq2000. In the authors' own workflow: Raw data were processed with SOAPnuke, discarding reads with adapters, uncalled bases, mean Phred below 15, or no exact constant-primer or identifier match. COPE v1.2.5 was used to merge high-quality paired reads, and clonotypes were defined as unique nucleotide sequences. Clonotypes were aligned to IMGT TRBV, TRBD and TRBJ reference segments using MiTCR v1.1. The analysis included only V-J combinations with a frequency above 0.0001, which together covered 99% to 99.2% of the repertoires. A TCS score was defined as the ratio of F50 (clonal expansion) to E x V (chaos), with BLOSUM62-based TCRdist applied between CDR3 peptides within each V-J. Welch's t-statistics and random forest reduced roughly 530 V-J features to 10 to 15, which were used in a naive Bayes classifier (R e1071). TCRdb redid the processing of the public reads, applying fastp at Q25 and MiXCR, and retained in-frame beta chains. A single entry per CDR3 protein holds the most common genes and DNA from its merged rows. TCRdb's processing, not the authors' own work, is the source of the V and J calls. The sample data list a few hundred thousand distinct CDR3 sequences, and roughly 20% of these were observed just once. Roughly 39% of the sample is taken by the ten largest.

Overall results and qualifications from the work: A model built on a 13 V-J signature distinguished ophthalmopathy from stable hyperthyroidism, reaching about 88% sensitivity and around 81% specificity in cross-validation and 80%/75% in testing. Most expanded thyroid clonotypes (frequency above 0.001) were also found in blood, which suggests that blood repertoires may mirror thyroid immune responses. In validation, progression to ophthalmopathy was predicted by the model with 70.59% sensitivity and roughly 76% specificity, a median of approximately 6.5 months before onset. No statistical method was used to fix the sample size in advance, and group allocation was not hidden from the investigators.

The sample comprised blood. The sequence derives from a man in his fifties or sixties with Graves' ophthalmopathy. The sequence joins TRBV5-5 to TRBJ2-5; the D gene is possibly TRBD1 or TRBD2, with 6 bases matching each. In nucleotide form, the sequence is TGTGCCAGCAGCTTGGGCGTCCGGGGGCTGGGGGAGACCCAGTACTTC. The resulting protein is CASSLGVRGLGETQYF.